Given below is one T cell receptor (beta chain) in context. Clones were sequenced by immunoSEQ multiplex PCR, and TCRdb holds only the in-frame ones, with some missing. The sample comprises around 65,000 clones, roughly 95% of which are singletons, and 0.03% to 0.04% rests with the top ten. These data are taken from a study of shared T cell receptors in the human thymus. Germline V gene lookup returns CDR1 LNHDA and CDR2 SQIVND (reference sequence). This CDR3 is built from 16 residues. V lost 3 bases to trimming and J lost 1 base, with 14 bases between them. This clonotype was sampled from a human donor. This sequence joins TRBV19 and TRBJ2-3; D is undetermined. Sequenced input: thymocytes. The CDR3 is CASSIFLGYGTDTQYF. In DNA, the CDR3 is TGTGCCAGTAGTATTTTTCTAGGGTATGGCACAGATACGCAGTATTTT.